Following are 16 T cell receptor beta chains from one sample sequenced in a study of cytomegalovirus exposure and HLA in healthy donors. Primers included in the PCR were 60 Vbeta and 13 Jbeta primers. Sequencing used immunoSEQ multiplex PCR; TCRdb keeps in-frame clones, though not all of them. In the table there are roughly 100,000 clones, around 68% of which are singletons. The sequenced sample consisted of PBMCs. The receptors shown here come from a human donor in good health.

A remark on this clone: Other DNA sequences within the sample encode an identical CDR3. The chain carries TRBV2 and TRBJ2-2, with D tentatively TRBD2 (6 bases). Germline CDR1 reads SNHLY; CDR2 reads FYNNEI. The CDR3 length is 14 residues. The ends were cut back, 6 bases at V and 2 bases at J, with 10 bases in the middle. The CDR3 DNA follows: TGTGCCAGCAGGGGAGGACTTAACACCGGGGAGCTGTTTTTT. It yields the protein CASRGGLNTGELFF.

This clone is labeled medium-sized. The rearrangement joins TRBV6-1 to TRBJ1-1, with D hard to call. V was trimmed by 7 bases and J by 4 bases, leaving 19 bases between them. The germline V gene encodes CDR1 MNHNS and CDR2 SASEGT. The CDR3 is made up of 15 amino acids. The CDR3 protein is CASNEDGFRGTEAFF. For the CDR3, the DNA is TGTGCCAGCAACGAAGACGGCTTCCGGGGCACTGAAGCTTTCTTT.

Of note for this clone: The missing conserved phenylalanine or tryptophan at the end of this CDR3 makes a read error likely. The DNA is omitted, as the CDR3 cannot be located on it reliably, and the CDR3 follows TCRdb's listing. This chain uses TRBV28 with TRBJ2-3; the table gives TRBD2 as D, unverified against the DNA. CDR1 is MDHEN and CDR2 is SYDVKM in the germline V gene. The CDR3 totals 14 residues, both ends included. CDR3 loop: CASSSPHPGTSEML.

The gene calls are TRBV5-6 and TRBJ2-1, with 14 bases lining up with TRBD2. From germline, CDR1 is SGHDT and CDR2 YYEEEE. Losses at the gene ends were 4 bases for V and 4 bases for J; bases not matched to a gene: 10. The CDR3 runs 18 residues. CDR3 loop: CASSPGLAGGPRYNEQFF. The CDR3 coding sequence is TGTGCCAGCAGCCCCGGACTAGCGGGAGGCCCGAGATACAATGAGCAGTTCTTC.

This sequence joins TRBV4-1 and TRBJ2-1; 8 positions match TRBD2. The CDR3 length is 16 residues. The germline CDR1 and CDR2 sequences are MGHRA and YSYEKL. V was pared by 5 bases and J by 10 bases, with 16 bases of the junction left unmatched. CDR3 amino acids: CASSLGAGDGEWEQFF. CDR3 bases: TGCGCCAGCAGCTTAGGAGCGGGAGATGGCGAGTGGGAGCAGTTCTTC.

This chain uses TRBV6-5 with TRBJ1-1; 11 bases align to TRBD1. Germline CDR1 MNHEY, CDR2 SVGAGI. The CDR3 sequence is 14 residues long. The V gene end was trimmed by 8 bases and the J gene end by 4 bases; junction bases not matched to a gene: 6. The CDR3 loop reads CASRTGGASTEAFF. As DNA, the CDR3 is TGTGCCAGCCGGACAGGGGGCGCGTCCACTGAAGCTTTCTTT.

CDR3 coding DNA: TGTGCCAGCAGTCCGTCGTTAGCGGGAGGGTACAATGAGCAGTTCTTC. Amino acid sequence: CASSPSLAGGYNEQFF. J is TRBJ2-1 and V is TRBV27, with TRBD2 matching 11 bases. The J segment lost 4 bases and the V segment lost 5 bases, leaving 7 bases of the junction unmatched. The CDR3 sequence is 16 residues long. CDR1 and CDR2 (germline): MNHEY, SMNVEV (reference sequence).

The V gene is TRBV19, the J gene TRBJ2-7; TRBD1 matches at 7 bases. V lost 5 bases, J lost 2 bases, and 6 bases stayed unmatched. Germline values: CDR1 LNHDA, CDR2 SQIVND (reference sequence). The CDR3 loop spans 14 amino acids. The CDR3 nucleotides are TGTGCCAGTAGTTCCCGGACAGGCCCCTACGAGCAGTACTTC. Amino acids: CASSSRTGPYEQYF.

The rearrangement uses TRBV6-5 and TRBJ2-1, with 7 bases aligning to TRBD2. This CDR3 contains 14 residues. Germline V gives CDR1 MNHEY, CDR2 SVGAGI. The V segment lost 4 bases and the J segment 4 bases; nucleotides outside the gene matches: 4. CDR3 sequence reads: CASSSGTTYNEQFF. For the CDR3, the DNA is TGTGCCAGCAGTTCCGGGACTACATACAATGAGCAGTTCTTC.

V and J are TRBV5-1 and TRBJ2-3; TRBD2 matches at 10 bases. Germline values: CDR1 SGHRS, CDR2 YFSETQ. The V segment lost 6 bases and the J segment 0 bases; nucleotides outside the gene matches: 10. There are 17 residues in the CDR3. The CDR3, as DNA: TGCGCCAGCATGGTGGCTAGCGGGAGTCAGAGCACAGATACGCAGTATTTT. Its protein is CASMVASGSQSTDTQYF.

The CDR3 region is CASSSTGVGSRTQYF. The CDR3 region has the DNA TGTGCCAGCAGTTCGACAGGGGTGGGATCTCGGACCCAGTACTTC. This chain uses TRBV6-5 with TRBJ2-5; TRBD1 aligns across 8 bases. Germline CDR1 is MNHEY and CDR2 is SVGAGI. Losses at the gene ends were 4 bases for V and 7 bases for J; bases not matched to a gene: 11. The CDR3 covers 15 residues.

J is TRBJ2-5 and V is TRBV10-1, with 13 bases identical to TRBD2. CDR1 is WNHNN and CDR2 is SYGVQD in the germline V gene (reference sequence). The ends lost 2 bases at V and 3 bases at J; junction bases unmatched: 12. The CDR3 is 19 residues long. CDR3 amino acids: CASSEGRTSGSTAKETQYF. As DNA, the CDR3 is TGCGCCAGCAGTGAGGGAAGGACTAGCGGGAGTACGGCTAAAGAGACCCAGTACTTC.

The chain is built from TRBV7-6 and TRBJ2-7; TRBD1 matches 8 bases. The CDR3 loop spans 16 amino acids. CDR1 SGHVS and CDR2 FNYEAQ come from the germline V gene. J gave up 4 bases and V 0 bases, and 8 bases lay outside the gene matches. CDR3 region: CASSLAQGQGEYEQYF. CDR3 DNA sequence: TGTGCCAGCAGCTTAGCCCAAGGACAGGGAGAATACGAGCAGTACTTC.

The V gene is TRBV14, the J gene TRBJ2-3; perhaps TRBD1 as D (6 bases). Trimming took off 3 bases at V and 1 base at J, with 14 bases between the two ends. This CDR3 has 16 amino acids. Per germline, CDR1 SGHDN and CDR2 FVKESK. The CDR3 DNA reads TGTGCCAGCAGCCACAACAGGGCACTCGGCACAGATACGCAGTATTTT. It codes for CASSHNRALGTDTQYF.

This clone was seen only a few times. The CDR3 reads CASSTFGLAGGNEQFF. CDR3 nucleotide sequence: TGCGCCAGCAGCACCTTCGGACTAGCGGGAGGTAATGAGCAGTTCTTC. This chain links TRBV5-1 with TRBJ2-1; 14 nucleotides line up with TRBD2. The trim removed 4 bases at V and 7 bases at J, leaving 7 bases unmatched. This CDR3 contains 16 residues. Germline V gene sequence: CDR1 SGHRS, CDR2 YFSETQ.

V is TRBV27 and J is TRBJ2-3; 7 bases fit TRBD1. CDR3 length equals 17 residues. The trim removed 6 bases at V and 2 bases at J, leaving 14 bases unmatched. Per the germline V gene, CDR1 is MNHEY and CDR2 is SMNVEV (reference sequence). The DNA of the CDR3 is TGTGCCAGCAGAGGCTTTGGGACCGGGACAGCCACAGATACGCAGTATTTT. Its protein product is CASRGFGTGTATDTQYF.